This passage covers 21 T cell receptor beta chains from one sample sequenced in a study of blood T cell repertoires in COVID-19. Profiling relied on immunoSEQ multiplex PCR, and the TCRdb table lists in-frame clones only, not all of them. The data show about 120,000 clones, about 80% seen once. Sequenced sample: peripheral blood. The receptors derive from a man between 65 and 85 years old with active or convalescent COVID-19.

The genes are TRBV9 and TRBJ1-6; a weak D match, TRBD1 (5 bases). Germline V CDR1 and CDR2: SGDLS, YYNGEE. CDR3 length: 15 residues. Trimming pared 0 bases from V and 4 bases from J, leaving 8 bases between. The chain's CDR3 is CASSVVGDYNSPLHF. In DNA form, the CDR3 reads TGTGCCAGCAGCGTAGTAGGGGATTATAATTCACCCCTCCACTTT. Together with reference TRBV9 and TRBJ1-6, the CDR3 gives the full variable domain: DSGVTQTPKHLITATGQRVTLRCSPRSGDLSVYWYQQSLDQGLQFLIQYYNGEERAKGNILERFSAQQFPDLHSELNLSSLELGDSALYFCASSVVGDYNSPLHFGNGTRLTVT.

CDR3 in DNA: TGTGCCAGCAGCCCGAGCGGACCCCAAGAGACCCAGTACTTC. Translation gives CASSPSGPQETQYF. This chain uses TRBV3-1 (or the pseudogene TRBV3-2) with TRBJ2-5; TRBD2 might be the D (5 bases). Germline CDR1 is LGHDT and CDR2 is YNNKEL (reference sequence). The CDR3 is 14 residues long. V was shortened by 4 bases and J by 1 base, with 10 bases between the two germline ends.

The chain joins TRBV7-8 to TRBJ2-7; 9 nucleotides align to TRBD2. V dropped 3 bases and J dropped 7; count of bases not matched to a gene: 4. The CDR3 has 13 residues. From germline, CDR1 is SGHVS and CDR2 FQNEAQ. The CDR3 sequence is CASSFGTSTEQYF. The CDR3, as DNA: TGTGCCAGCAGCTTCGGGACTAGCACAGAGCAGTACTTC.

The chain recombines TRBV29-1 with TRBJ2-7; D is possibly TRBD2 (7 bases). CDR3 length equals 13 residues. V was clipped by 6 bases and J by 3 bases, with 15 bases between them. Germline-derived CDR1 and CDR2 are SQVTM and ANQGSEA. The CDR3 DNA is TGCAGCGTCCCTGGGAGGGGGGACTACGAGCAGTACTTC. Its protein product is CSVPGRGDYEQYF.

A word on this clone: In the same sample, other DNA sequences code for this CDR3. This sequence joins TRBV9 and TRBJ2-1, with 9 bases that match TRBD2. Germline CDR1 and CDR2: SGDLS and YYNGEE. Trimming at V came to 2 bases and at J to 10 bases, leaving 4 bases not matched to a gene. The CDR3 totals 13 residues. The CDR3 spells CASSVGLAGEQFF. DNA for the CDR3: TGTGCCAGCAGCGTGGGACTAGCTGGCGAGCAGTTCTTC.

The chain has TRBV11-3 and TRBJ1-3; no reliable D call. The CDR3 spans 16 residues. CDR1 SGHNT and CDR2 YENEEA come from the germline V gene. The V gene lost 1 base and the J gene lost 0 bases, with 10 bases spanning the gap. The CDR3 nucleotides are TGTGCCAGCAGCTTAGTCTCCAGGAACTCTGGAAACACCATATATTTT. Translation gives CASSLVSRNSGNTIYF.

This chain joins TRBV10-3 and TRBJ2-3, with 14 nucleotides matching TRBD2. The junction had 12 bases not matched to a gene; V was cut back by 6 bases and J by 4 bases. The CDR3 loop spans 18 amino acids. Germline V gives CDR1 ENHRY, CDR2 SYGVKD. The CDR3 region is CAISGLAGGYAKPDTQYF. Written as DNA, the CDR3 is TGTGCCATCAGCGGACTAGCGGGGGGCTACGCAAAACCAGATACGCAGTATTTT.

The chain uses TRBV10-3 and TRBJ1-6; TRBD1 aligns across 7 bases. The CDR3 is made up of 17 amino acids. V shed 0 bases and J 6 bases; nucleotides not matched to a gene: 8. Germline CDR1 and CDR2: ENHRY and SYGVKD. The CDR3 sequence: CAISESFGGGRNSPLHF. The CDR3 DNA follows: TGTGCCATCAGTGAGTCGTTTGGAGGGGGCCGTAATTCACCCCTCCACTTT.

The chain joins TRBV6-5 to TRBJ2-2; D perhaps matches TRBD2 (5 bases). CDR1 is MNHEY and CDR2 is SVGAGI in the germline V gene. Trimming left V 7 bases short and J 0 bases short, with 12 bases between. The CDR3 contains 15 residues. DNA of the CDR3: TGTGCCAGCACCGGAGGACTTGCGAACACCGGGGAGCTGTTTTTT. This sequence encodes CASTGGLANTGELFF.

This clone was detected only a few times. V usage is TRBV3-1 (or the pseudogene TRBV3-2) and J usage is TRBJ1-2; maybe TRBD1 (5 bases). CDR3 length equals 15 residues. Trimming pared 1 base from V and 3 bases from J, leaving 12 bases between. CDR1 and CDR2 (germline): LGHDT, YNNKEL (reference sequence). CDR3 coding DNA: TGTGCCAGCAGCCAAGGAGGAGGGGCGGACTATGGCTACACCTTC. Protein product: CASSQGGGADYGYTF.

This chain uses TRBV28 with TRBJ1-4; 9 bases map to TRBD1. CDR1 is MDHEN, CDR2 SYDVKM, per germline. This CDR3 spans 14 amino acids. Trimming removed 5 bases from V and 5 bases from J; junction bases left unmatched: 3. As DNA, the CDR3 is TGTGCCAGCAGTCGGACAGGGGTAAATGAAAAACTGTTTTTT. As protein: CASSRTGVNEKLFF.

The chain has TRBV5-4 and TRBJ2-2; weak D call: TRBD1 (5 bases). CDR3 size: 15 residues. CDR1 and CDR2 from the germline V gene are SGHNT and YYREEE (reference sequence). V lost 4 bases, J lost 3 bases, and 13 bases lay in between. For the CDR3, the DNA is TGTGCCAGCAGCCCAACAGGTTCTTACACCGGGGAGCTGTTTTTT. Its translation: CASSPTGSYTGELFF.

The rearrangement joins TRBV12-5 to TRBJ2-1; D is possibly TRBD2 (7 bases). Germline CDR1 LGHNT, CDR2 FRNRAP. This CDR3 has 18 residues. Trimming took off 2 bases at V and 0 bases at J, with 17 bases between the two ends. The CDR3 spells CASGLPTGGGSSYNEQFF. The CDR3 DNA follows: TGTGCTAGTGGTTTGCCCACGGGGGGCGGGAGCTCCTACAATGAGCAGTTCTTC.

This clone was found many times. As DNA, the CDR3 is TGTGCCAGCAGCATTACTACCGTTTCCTACGAGCAGTACTTC. Translated: CASSITTVSYEQYF. This sequence joins TRBV11-3 and TRBJ2-7; D uncertain. This CDR3 spans 14 amino acids. The germline gives CDR1 SGHNT, CDR2 YENEEA. Trimming shortened V by 5 bases and J by 1 base, and 12 bases separated the two germline ends. Using reference TRBV11-3 and TRBJ2-7 for the parts outside the CDR3, the full variable domain is EAGVVQSPRYKIIEKKQPVAFWCNPISGHNTLYWYLQNLGQGPELLIRYENEEAVDDSQLPKDRFSAERLKGVDSTLKIQPAELGDSAVYLCASSITTVSYEQYFGPGTRLTVT.

The CDR3 DNA sequence: TGTGCCAGCAGCCAAGCAACCGGGGGCACTGAAGCTTTCTTT. Translated: CASSQATGGTEAFF. The V gene is TRBV14, the J gene TRBJ1-1, with D possibly being TRBD1 (5 bases). The length of the CDR3 is 14 residues. The V gene lost 1 base and the J gene lost 4 bases, with 10 bases spanning the gap. The germline CDR1 and CDR2 sequences are SGHDN and FVKESK.

This chain connects TRBV10-3 to TRBJ1-5, with no clear D. CDR1 is ENHRY, CDR2 SYGVKD, per germline. CDR3 length: 14 amino acids. Trimming stripped 8 bases from V and 0 bases from J, with 11 bases between. The CDR3 reads CAISAGFSNQPQHF. In DNA form, the CDR3 reads TGTGCCATCTCGGCGGGGTTTAGCAATCAGCCCCAGCATTTT.

The rearrangement joins TRBV30 to TRBJ1-4, with D maybe TRBD1 (5 bases). V gave up 7 bases and J gave up 0 bases, with 18 bases separating them. CDR1 and CDR2 from the germline V gene are GTSNPN and SVGIG (reference sequence). The CDR3 is 16 residues long. This CDR3 is CAYTIWGEATNEKLFF. The CDR3 DNA is TGTGCCTACACGATTTGGGGGGAAGCAACTAATGAAAAACTGTTTTTT.

This CDR3 is CATENGGSIDTQYF. CDR3 bases: TGTGCCACCGAAAACGGGGGGTCCATAGATACGCAGTATTTT. V gene TRBV6-6 combines with J gene TRBJ2-3; 7 bases fit TRBD2. CDR1 and CDR2 from the germline V gene are MNHNY and SVGAGI (reference sequence). V shed 10 bases, J shed 5 bases, and the junction held 12 bases outside the gene matches. The CDR3 runs 14 residues.

The chain uses TRBV2 and TRBJ1-5, with 7 bases fitting TRBD1. Trimming at V came to 1 base and at J to 4 bases, leaving 1 base not matched to a gene. The CDR3 totals 14 residues. Germline V gene data show CDR1 as SNHLY and CDR2 as FYNNEI. For the CDR3, the DNA is TGTGCCAGCAGTGAAGGACAGGGAAATCAGCCCCAGCATTTT. Translating it yields CASSEGQGNQPQHF.

CDR3 loop: CASSQMDNNNSPLHF. CDR3 coding DNA: TGTGCCAGCAGTCAGATGGACAATAATAATTCACCCCTCCACTTT. This rearrangement joins TRBV3-1 (or the pseudogene TRBV3-2) to TRBJ1-6, with D possibly being TRBD1 (5 bases). The germline gives CDR1 LGHDT, CDR2 YNNKEL (reference sequence). This CDR3 contains 15 residues. V lost 6 bases and J 5 bases, leaving 14 bases between the germline ends.

There are many counts of this clone. This chain joins TRBV9 and TRBJ2-2; 7 bases are a match to TRBD1. V gave up 4 bases and J gave up 4 bases; unmatched junction bases: 7. The CDR3 is 15 amino acids. In germline, CDR1 is SGDLS, CDR2 YYNGEE. This CDR3 reads CASSPRQGSTGELFF. The CDR3 nucleotides are TGTGCCAGCAGCCCCCGACAGGGTAGCACCGGGGAGCTGTTTTTT.